This TCR beta chain was sequenced during a study of blood T cell repertoires in COVID-19. Study information: From the United States, Italy and Spain came samples of acute and convalescent COVID-19. T cells, B-cell-depleted T cells, or PBMCs provided the cDNA or gDNA that served as material.

Germline V CDR1 and CDR2: SGHVS, FQNEAQ. V lost 5 bases to trimming and J lost 8 bases, with 15 bases between them. There are 14 residues in the CDR3. Original analysis: From reference gene primer amplification, estimates of nucleated cell counts were derived. The method was immunoSEQ multiplex PCR; TCRdb's version includes in-frame clones alone and lacks a portion of them. The DNA gave D and trimming, while V, J and clone size come from that table. The sample contains about 150,000 clones, roughly 80% of which appear only once. In its sample, this clone was seen a few times. The specimen sequenced was peripheral blood. This chain joins TRBV7-8 and TRBJ1-4, with a tentative D call TRBD1 (6 bases). The receptor was derived from an elderly woman with acute or convalescent COVID-19. The CDR3 DNA sequence: TGTGCCAGCAGCCCGGGACATGGATCAGAAAAACTGTTTTTT. It codes for CASSPGHGSEKLFF.